The clone carrying this T cell receptor beta chain was detected only once. Its antigen remains unknown. The data are from a study of cytomegalovirus exposure and HLA in healthy donors. General observations from the study: Later work associated 16,951 TCR beta sequences with HLA alleles at 0.05 false discovery rate. A classifier reportedly called cytomegalovirus status with high sensitivity and specificity. Only CMV serostatus was available as immune exposure information.

This CDR3 is 15 amino acids long. Germline lookup yields CDR1 MNHEY and CDR2 SVGAGI. The V gene lost 4 bases and the J gene lost 1 base, with 11 bases spanning the gap. Primers for the PCR totalled 60 Vbeta and 13 Jbeta. Produced via immunoSEQ multiplex PCR; TCRdb's table is partial and in-frame only. The data contain about 160,000 clones, about 80% of them singletons. The chain couples TRBV6-5 to TRBJ2-1; no clear D. The sequencing sample was made of PBMCs. This TCR came from a girl aged 10 to 17 in good health and CMV-seropositive. The CDR3: CASSLSEGSYNEQFF. CDR3 sequence (DNA): TGTGCCAGCAGTTTAAGCGAAGGATCCTACAATGAGCAGTTCTTC.